These 20 T cell receptor beta chains were all obtained from the same sample, sequenced in a study of cytomegalovirus exposure and HLA in healthy donors (TCRdb year 2017). Library preparation employed the immunoSEQ multiplex PCR assay. The multiplex PCR relied on a mix of 60 forward primers for TCR Vbeta segments and 13 reverse primers for TCR Jbeta segments. TCRdb carries this immuneACCESS record with in-frame sequences only. Its versions omit some clonotypes, under half of them owing to an unresolved V gene in the studies checked, with the rest unexplained. For this sample the table gives about 200,000 clones, of which 70% to 80% were detected only once. The leading ten clones occupy less than 3.5% of the sample. Source material: PBMCs. The source of these receptors is a woman under 40 in good health and CMV-seronegative.

The V call is TRBV4-1, the J call TRBJ2-1; TRBD2 matches 9 bases. The CDR3 totals 20 residues. V shed 0 bases, J shed 7 bases, and the junction held 19 bases outside the gene matches. Germline CDR1 and CDR2: MGHRA and YSYEKL. The CDR3 loop is CASSQDGVAGASYNRNEQFF. CDR3 nucleotides: TGCGCCAGCAGCCAAGATGGGGTAGCGGGGGCTTCATACAATAGGAATGAGCAGTTCTTC.

V is TRBV10-1 and J is TRBJ2-1; 8 bases align to TRBD1. With 3 bases clipped from V and 4 bases from J, the junction kept 5 bases outside the gene matches. CDR1 and CDR2 from the germline V gene are WNHNN and SYGVQD (reference sequence). The CDR3 totals 15 residues. CDR3 amino acids: CASSDPGTGYNEQFF. The DNA of the CDR3 is TGCGCCAGCAGTGATCCCGGGACAGGATACAATGAGCAGTTCTTC.

The genes are TRBV10-3 and TRBJ2-5; D is possibly TRBD1 (6 bases). V was cut by 4 bases and J by 4 bases, with 16 bases left in between. This CDR3 has 15 amino acids. CDR1 ENHRY and CDR2 SYGVKD come from the germline V gene. CDR3 bases: TGTGCCATCAGTGGGACAGCAAAAAATGTAGAGACCCAGTACTTC. Its protein product is CAISGTAKNVETQYF.

The chain is built from TRBV5-1 and TRBJ1-1; 7 nucleotides line up with TRBD1. The CDR3 contains 16 residues. Germline loops: CDR1 SGHRS, CDR2 YFSETQ. V was clipped by 4 bases and J by 6 bases; unmatched bases: 15. The DNA of the CDR3 is TGCGCCAGCAGCAAAGTTCAGGGGGGACACGGACCTGAAGCTTTCTTT. This encodes CASSKVQGGHGPEAFF.

V is TRBV5-1 and J is TRBJ1-1; 9 bases agree with TRBD1. V was clipped by 2 bases and J by 6 bases; unmatched bases: 11. The germline gives CDR1 SGHRS, CDR2 YFSETQ. This CDR3 has 16 residues. The CDR3 DNA sequence: TGCGCCAGCAGCTTAGGCCCCGGGACAGGGTTGCCTGAAGCTTTCTTT. It translates to CASSLGPGTGLPEAFF.

The chain recombines TRBV27 with TRBJ1-6, with a weak D call TRBD1 (6 bases). The V gene lost 1 base and the J gene lost 9 bases, with 10 bases spanning the gap. CDR3 length: 14 amino acids. Germline V CDR1 and CDR2: MNHEY, SMNVEV (reference sequence). CDR3 sequence: CASSLLGAGSPLHF. The DNA of the CDR3 is TGTGCCAGCAGTTTATTGGGGGCAGGTTCACCCCTCCACTTT.

The rearrangement uses TRBV6-1 and TRBJ2-1, with D maybe TRBD2 (5 bases). Germline V gene lookup returns CDR1 MNHNS and CDR2 SASEGT. The CDR3 extends over 12 amino acids. V lost 1 base to trimming and J lost 9 bases, with 7 bases between them. The CDR3 region is CASSEVGSEQFF. In DNA, the CDR3 is TGTGCCAGCAGTGAAGTAGGGAGTGAGCAGTTCTTC.

The rearrangement uses TRBV5-4 and TRBJ1-1, with TRBD1 identical over 7 bases. This CDR3 region has 16 residues. Looked up from germline, CDR1 is SGHNT and CDR2 is YYREEE (reference sequence). Germline trimming cut 3 bases from V and 6 bases from J; bases unmatched to any gene: 14. The chain's CDR3 is CASSSIRQGFGAEAFF. In nucleotides, the CDR3 is TGTGCCAGCAGCTCTATCCGACAGGGTTTTGGGGCTGAAGCTTTCTTT.

This chain connects TRBV18 to TRBJ2-3, with D possibly TRBD1 on 5 matching bases. CDR1 and CDR2 (germline): KGHSH, LQKENI. The CDR3 consists of 14 residues. The germline V and J ends were trimmed by 3 bases and 6 bases, with 13 bases remaining between them. CDR3: CASSPEGVRDTQYF. DNA of the CDR3: TGTGCCAGCTCACCGGAAGGGGTTAGGGATACGCAGTATTTT.

V and J are TRBV5-4 and TRBJ1-2; TRBD1 matches at 12 bases. Germline CDR1 is SGHNT and CDR2 is YYREEE (reference sequence). The CDR3 totals 18 residues. V lost 3 bases to trimming and J lost 9 bases; unmatched junction nucleotides: 18. CDR3 loop: CASSSGNLGQGAVVSYTF. In DNA form, the CDR3 reads TGTGCCAGCAGCTCCGGTAATCTGGGACAGGGGGCGGTTGTTAGCTACACCTTC.

In this sample, this clone turned up once. V usage is TRBV6-6 and J usage is TRBJ2-7, with D perhaps matching TRBD1 (6 bases). The V end was cut by 6 bases, the J end by 3 bases, with 12 bases between. The CDR3 length is 13 residues. The germline V gene has CDR1 MNHNY and CDR2 SVGAGI (reference sequence). CDR3: CASRGTPLYEQYF. The CDR3 DNA reads as TGTGCCAGCAGAGGGACACCGCTCTACGAGCAGTACTTC.

The rearrangement uses TRBV19 and TRBJ1-2, with D possibly being TRBD1 (5 bases). Looked up from germline, CDR1 is LNHDA and CDR2 is SQIVND (reference sequence). The CDR3 is made up of 14 amino acids. V was trimmed by 4 bases and J by 3 bases, leaving 12 bases between them. The CDR3 region is CASSNLGLDYGYTF. The DNA of the CDR3 is TGTGCCAGTAGTAATCTGGGACTTGACTATGGCTACACCTTC. The variable domain in full, with the rest retrieved from reference TRBV19 and TRBJ1-2, is DGGITQSPKYLFRKEGQNVTLSCEQNLNHDAMYWYRQDPGQGLRLIYYSQIVNDFQKGDIAEGYSVSREKKESFPLTVTSAQKNPTAFYLCASSNLGLDYGYTFGSGTRLTVV.

There are a few counts of this clone. This chain connects TRBV2 to TRBJ1-4, with D tentatively TRBD1 (5 bases). CDR3 size: 14 residues. Germline CDR1 reads SNHLY; CDR2 reads FYNNEI. V was trimmed by 3 bases and J by 6 bases, leaving 11 bases between them. CDR3 protein: CASSDSQGYEKLFF. Written as DNA, the CDR3 is TGTGCCAGCAGTGACTCTCAGGGTTATGAAAAACTGTTTTTT.

The chain combines TRBV5-4 with TRBJ2-3, with 11 nucleotides matching TRBD2. The V gene's germline CDR1 is SGHNT and CDR2 YYREEE (reference sequence). The CDR3 loop spans 17 amino acids. V was clipped by 0 bases and J by 0 bases; unmatched bases: 3. CDR3 region: CASSLGLAGFSTDTQYF. The CDR3 nucleotides are TGTGCCAGCAGCTTGGGACTAGCGGGGTTTAGCACAGATACGCAGTATTTT.

The chain has TRBV9 and TRBJ2-3; D might be TRBD1 (6 bases). This CDR3 region has 16 residues. Germline V gene sequence: CDR1 SGDLS, CDR2 YYNGEE. Deletions cut 2 bases from V and 0 bases from J, with 13 bases between. The CDR3 nucleotides are TGTGCCAGCAGCGTCCGGAACAGGGCCAGCACAGATACGCAGTATTTT. Translating it yields CASSVRNRASTDTQYF.

This chain connects TRBV5-1 to TRBJ2-3, with 9 positions matching TRBD2. CDR1 is SGHRS and CDR2 is YFSETQ in the germline V gene. This CDR3 is built from 16 residues. V was pared by 0 bases and J by 0 bases, with 2 bases of the junction left unmatched. CDR3 sequence reads: CASSLALAGSTDTQYF. CDR3 in DNA: TGCGCCAGCAGCTTGGCCCTAGCGGGGAGCACAGATACGCAGTATTTT.

This chain connects TRBV7-9 to TRBJ2-7; D may be TRBD2 (9 bases). This CDR3 is built from 15 residues. V dropped 5 bases and J dropped 6 bases, with 20 bases sitting between them. Looked up from germline, CDR1 is SEHNR and CDR2 is FQNEAQ (reference sequence). DNA for the CDR3: TGTGCCAGCAGCCCAGGGGGCGGGAGGGCTGCCGAGCAGTACTTC. Translating it yields CASSPGGGRAAEQYF.

This clone has a count of ten or more. The CDR3 region has the DNA TGTGCCAGCAGCCCATTGACTAGGTCTAGCGGTGAGCAGTTCTTC. It codes for CASSPLTRSSGEQFF. The chain couples TRBV14 to TRBJ2-1, with 7 bases lining up with TRBD2. CDR1 is SGHDN, CDR2 FVKESK, per germline. J gave up 9 bases and V 4 bases, and 12 bases lay outside the gene matches. The CDR3 spans 15 residues.

This clone was seen only a few times. The V gene is TRBV5-6, the J gene TRBJ2-5; 9 nucleotides line up with TRBD2. Germline-derived CDR1 and CDR2 are SGHDT and YYEEEE. This CDR3 is built from 17 residues. The V gene end was trimmed by 4 bases and the J gene end by 3 bases; junction bases not matched to a gene: 13. Written as DNA, the CDR3 is TGTGCCAGCAGCACCATCATTAGCGGGGGCTTCGAAGAGACCCAGTACTTC. The encoded protein is CASSTIISGGFEETQYF.

The chain is built from TRBV6-1 and TRBJ2-3; 7 bases agree with TRBD2. The V gene end was trimmed by 1 base and the J gene end by 4 bases; junction bases not matched to a gene: 2. The germline V gene encodes CDR1 MNHNS and CDR2 SASEGT. The CDR3 consists of 14 residues. CDR3 in amino acids: CASSEGLAADTQYF. The CDR3 bases are TGTGCCAGCAGTGAAGGACTAGCCGCAGATACGCAGTATTTT.